This T cell receptor (beta chain) was captured by sequencing in a study of cytomegalovirus exposure and HLA in healthy donors. The CDR3 runs to 12 residues. Germline CDR1 SGDLS, CDR2 YYNGEE. V dropped 0 bases and J dropped 5 bases, with 5 bases sitting between them. The PCR employed 60 Vbeta primers together with 13 Jbeta primers. The assay was immunoSEQ multiplex PCR, and TCRdb's table has in-frame clones only and misses some. The sample contains about 210,000 clones, about 80% of which appear only once. The sequenced sample consisted of PBMCs. This receptor was identified in a woman aged 45-65 years in good health and CMV-seropositive. The chain is built from TRBV9 and TRBJ2-5; no definite D call. This CDR3 reads CASSVVGETQYF. The CDR3 DNA is TGTGCCAGCAGCGTAGTCGGTGAGACCCAGTACTTC.